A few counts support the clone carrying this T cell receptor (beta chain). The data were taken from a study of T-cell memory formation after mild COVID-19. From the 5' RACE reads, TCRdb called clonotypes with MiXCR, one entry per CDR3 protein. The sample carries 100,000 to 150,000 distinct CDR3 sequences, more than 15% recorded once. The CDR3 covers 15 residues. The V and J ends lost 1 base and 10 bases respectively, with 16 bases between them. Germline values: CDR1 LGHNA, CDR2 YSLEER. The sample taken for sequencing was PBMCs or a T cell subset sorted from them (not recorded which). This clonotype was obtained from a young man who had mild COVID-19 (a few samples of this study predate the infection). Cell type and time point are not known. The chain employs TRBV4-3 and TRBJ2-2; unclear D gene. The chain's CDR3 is CASSQGWAGEQELFF. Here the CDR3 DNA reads TGCGCCAGCAGCCAAGGTTGGGCTGGGGAACAGGAGCTGTTTTTT.